Below, one T cell receptor beta chain is given with its context. What it binds is unknown. The repertoire was sequenced with immunoSEQ multiplex PCR; TCRdb's copy has only in-frame clones and lacks some. The sample holds approximately 64,000 clones; approximately 86% are singletons and the top ten take about 3.7%. This sample stems from a study of OX40 agonist ivuxolimab in advanced cancers. The overall study: With a range of roughly 20 to 80, age averaged approximately 54 years, and about 83% were male. Study conclusions and caveats: CD4+ and CD8+ blood T cells expanded clonally by week 6 at 0.1 to 3.0 mg/kg.

Patients were ruled out by autoimmune disease history or systemic immunosuppression. V dropped 4 bases and J dropped 9 bases, with 21 bases sitting between them. This CDR3 has 15 residues. The germline CDR1 and CDR2 sequences are MGHRA and YSYEKL. J is TRBJ1-2 and V is TRBV4-1; no clear D. The sequence derives from an adult with an advanced solid tumor such as melanoma, head and neck, liver or kidney cancer. Sequenced here: CD4+ or CD8+ T cells sorted from blood, sampled in a trial of the OX40 agonist ivuxolimab. Here the CDR3 reads CASSPATLAGYRYTF. In nucleotides, the CDR3 is TGCGCCAGCAGCCCGGCGACACTCGCGGGGTATCGCTACACCTTC.